The subject of this entry is one T cell receptor (beta chain). The antigen is unknown. Blood draws occurred at baseline, cycle 4 day 1, and cycle 7 day 1. The data were obtained in a study of OX40 agonist ivuxolimab in advanced cancers. Turning to the study itself: Ivuxolimab, an antibody acting as an agonist of OX40 (CD134), was used to treat patients. The dose-escalation cohort was approximately 84% male, with a mean age of around 60 years, ranging roughly 23 to 90. Study outcomes and limitations: In the 0.1 to 3.0 mg/kg range, CD4+ and CD8+ blood T cells had expanded clonally by week 6.

Germline V CDR1 and CDR2: WNHNN, SYGVQD (reference sequence). V lost 4 bases and J lost 7; bases outside the gene matches: 8. This CDR3 spans 15 amino acids. Method: immunoSEQ multiplex PCR; TCRdb's copy keeps in-frame clones and lacks some. The sample lists about 79,000 clones; about 90% were seen once. The material was CD4+ or CD8+ T cells sorted from blood, obtained in a trial of the OX40 agonist ivuxolimab. The TCR sequence derives from an adult with an advanced solid tumor such as melanoma, head and neck, liver or kidney cancer. The rearrangement uses TRBV10-1 and TRBJ2-1; TRBD2 matches at 9 bases. The CDR3, as DNA: TGCGCCAGCAGTGTCTCGGGCGGGAGGGTGAATGAGCAGTTCTTC. Its protein product is CASSVSGGRVNEQFF.